This TCR beta chain was found in a study of T cell changes during pregnancy in multiple sclerosis. Germline lookup yields CDR1 MDHEN and CDR2 SYDVKM. Trimming removed 5 bases from V and 8 bases from J, with 12 bases in between. This CDR3 comprises 12 residues. Clones were read by immunoSEQ multiplex PCR, and TCRdb kept only the in-frame ones, dropping some. The repertoire holds 25,000 to 35,000 clones, roughly nine tenths seen once, with 6.9% in the top ten. This clonotype was sampled from a female donor with multiple sclerosis, enrolled in a pregnancy study. This chain connects TRBV28 to TRBJ1-2, with D unclear. The starting material was CD8+ T cells from peripheral blood mononuclear cells, obtained in the second trimester of pregnancy. CDR3 nucleotides: TGTGCCAGCAGTGAGGAGTCCCAAGGCTACACCTTC. Protein sequence: CASSEESQGYTF.